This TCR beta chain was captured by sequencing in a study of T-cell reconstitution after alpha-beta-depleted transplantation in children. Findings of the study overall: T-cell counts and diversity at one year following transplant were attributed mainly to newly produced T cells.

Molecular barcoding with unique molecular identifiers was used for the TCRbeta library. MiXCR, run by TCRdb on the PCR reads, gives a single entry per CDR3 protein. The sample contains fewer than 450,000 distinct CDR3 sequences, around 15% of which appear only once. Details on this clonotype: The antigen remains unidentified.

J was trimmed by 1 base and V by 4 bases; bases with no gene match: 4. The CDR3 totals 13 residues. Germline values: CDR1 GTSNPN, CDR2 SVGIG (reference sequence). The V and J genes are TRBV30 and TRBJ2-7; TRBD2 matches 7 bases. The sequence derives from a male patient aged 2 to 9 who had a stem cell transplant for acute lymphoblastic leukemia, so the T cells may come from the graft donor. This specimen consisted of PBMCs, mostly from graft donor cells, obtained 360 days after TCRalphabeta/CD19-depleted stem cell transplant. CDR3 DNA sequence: TGTGCCTGGATCGGGAGGAGTTCCTACGAGCAGTACTTC. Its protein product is CAWIGRSSYEQYF.